Below, one T cell receptor (beta chain) is given with its context. Antigen specificity is unknown. All participating donors were Caucasian adults from Nashville, Tennessee. Every immunoSEQ plate was one replicate of a subset's evenly spread DNA. When replicate PCRs were run on sorted subsets, they used around 0.2 ug DNA, 30,000 to 35,000 T cell genomes. Sequencing was performed with immunoSEQ multiplex PCR; in TCRdb, only in-frame clones are kept and a portion is missing. In the table there are 2 million to 2.5 million clones, more than 85% of which are singletons. This record comes from a study of shared clonotypes between healthy human individuals. Study-level findings and limits: Estimated richness values were generally larger in naive subsets than in memory subsets.

The CDR3 loop spans 17 amino acids. The chain employs TRBV21-1 and TRBJ2-7; TRBD2 reflects the table's D call only, with no check against the DNA. TRBV21-1 is tagged as a pseudogene. The specimen was naive CD4+ T cells from PBMCs. The subset: CD45RA+ positively selected. The clonotype originates from a man between 18 and 29 years old in good health. Some clones in this sample may be carry-over from other donors' samples. The CDR3 protein is CASSNGPGGGPAYEQYF. CDR3 coding DNA: TGTGCCAGCAGCAATGGGCCCGGGGGAGGGCCGGCCTACGAGCAGTACTTC.